The next 5 T cell receptor beta chains were all read from a single sample in a study of T cell changes during pregnancy in multiple sclerosis. Libraries were prepared by immunoSEQ multiplex PCR; TCRdb keeps only in-frame clonotypes and omits some of them. In the table there are 65,000 to 70,000 clones, roughly 92% of which are singletons. This specimen consisted of peripheral blood, obtained in the third trimester of pregnancy. The receptor set was obtained from a female donor in good health, enrolled as a control in a pregnancy study.

The genes are TRBV28 and TRBJ2-3; 10 nucleotides match TRBD1. Trimming at V came to 0 bases and at J to 3 bases, leaving 3 bases not matched to a gene. The CDR3 is made up of 16 amino acids. CDR1 is MDHEN, CDR2 SYDVKM, per germline. The CDR3 reads CASSLWGTGATDTQYF. The DNA for the CDR3 is TGTGCCAGCAGTTTATGGGGGACAGGGGCTACAGATACGCAGTATTTT.

The J gene is TRBJ1-1, the V gene TRBV18; D is uncertain. Germline CDR1 KGHSH, CDR2 LQKENI. The CDR3 runs 12 residues. V was clipped by 1 base and J by 11 bases, with 11 bases between them. The CDR3: CASSPQGREAFF. In DNA, the CDR3 is TGTGCCAGCTCACCACAAGGGAGGGAGGCTTTCTTT.

V usage is TRBV7-9 and J usage is TRBJ2-7, with TRBD2 identical over 8 bases. From germline, CDR1 is SEHNR and CDR2 FQNEAQ (reference sequence). The J segment lost 2 bases and the V segment lost 4 bases, leaving 4 bases of the junction unmatched. This CDR3 contains 14 residues. This CDR3 is CASSSKGLAYEQYF. CDR3 DNA sequence: TGTGCCAGCAGCTCGAAGGGACTAGCCTACGAGCAGTACTTC.

This chain connects TRBV6-5 to TRBJ2-5, with a tentative D call TRBD1 (5 bases). Germline V gene lookup returns CDR1 MNHEY and CDR2 SVGAGI. V lost 6 bases, J lost 10 bases, and 18 bases lay in between. The CDR3 totals 13 residues. CDR3 DNA sequence: TGTGCCAGCAGCCAAGGTCCCGCCAGGGACCAGTACTTC. It is translated as CASSQGPARDQYF.

With respect to this clone: Additional DNA sequences in this sample encode the identical CDR3. The chain links TRBV6-5 to TRBJ2-5; perhaps TRBD2 as D (5 bases). V was clipped by 2 bases and J by 2 bases, with 12 bases between them. The CDR3 has 15 residues. The V gene's germline CDR1 is MNHEY and CDR2 SVGAGI. The CDR3 spells CASSYTRGSQETQYF. The CDR3 DNA follows: TGTGCCAGCAGTTACACACGGGGTAGTCAAGAGACCCAGTACTTC.